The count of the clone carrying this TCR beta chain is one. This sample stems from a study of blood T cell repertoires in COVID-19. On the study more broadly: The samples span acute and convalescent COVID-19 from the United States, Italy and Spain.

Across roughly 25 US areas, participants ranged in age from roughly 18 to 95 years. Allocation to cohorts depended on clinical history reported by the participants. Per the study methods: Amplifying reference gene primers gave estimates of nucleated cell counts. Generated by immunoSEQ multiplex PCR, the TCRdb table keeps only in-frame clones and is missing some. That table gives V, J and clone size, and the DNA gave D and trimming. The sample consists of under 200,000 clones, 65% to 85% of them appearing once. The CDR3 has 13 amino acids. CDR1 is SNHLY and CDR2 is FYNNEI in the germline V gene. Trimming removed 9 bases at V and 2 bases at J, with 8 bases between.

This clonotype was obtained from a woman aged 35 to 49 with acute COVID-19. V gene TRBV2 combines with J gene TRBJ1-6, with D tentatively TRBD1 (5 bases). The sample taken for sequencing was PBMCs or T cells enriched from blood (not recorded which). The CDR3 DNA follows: TGTGCCAGTAGACAGACCTATAATTCACCCCTCCACTTT. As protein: CASRQTYNSPLHF.